The TCR beta chain under discussion was sequenced for a study of T cells in Graves' hyperthyroidism and ophthalmopathy. Looking at the study overall: Initial diagnosis, before any treatment, was when peripheral blood was collected.

The germline gives CDR1 DFQATT, CDR2 SNEGSKA (reference sequence). The V end lost 6 bases, the J end lost 0 bases, and 8 bases lay between the germline ends. The CDR3 is 12 amino acids. Those with hyperthyroidism were 18 to 65 years old, newly diagnosed, and ill for under 2 months. Uncontrolled infection, other autoimmune disease, pregnancy or lactation disqualified patients from enrolment. Used for diagnoses were clinical symptoms, serum thyroxine and TRAb, thyroid ultrasound and orbital computed tomography. Template material for amplifying TCR beta CDR3 regions consisted of RNA transcripts. Initially, a first-round RT-PCR of the TCR CDR3 employed the HTBI primer set. TCRdb called the multiplex PCR reads again in MiXCR, with one record for every CDR3 protein. The table has about 560,000 distinct CDR3 sequences, 16% seen once; the top ten hold approximately 18%. This clonotype was recorded at least ten times.

The material sequenced was blood. The V gene is TRBV20-1, the J gene TRBJ1-1; D not certain. The source is a woman in her late teens or twenties with Graves' hyperthyroidism. CDR3 sequence reads: CSAPRMNTEAFF. The CDR3 DNA follows: TGCAGTGCCCCGCGGATGAACACTGAAGCTTTCTTT.